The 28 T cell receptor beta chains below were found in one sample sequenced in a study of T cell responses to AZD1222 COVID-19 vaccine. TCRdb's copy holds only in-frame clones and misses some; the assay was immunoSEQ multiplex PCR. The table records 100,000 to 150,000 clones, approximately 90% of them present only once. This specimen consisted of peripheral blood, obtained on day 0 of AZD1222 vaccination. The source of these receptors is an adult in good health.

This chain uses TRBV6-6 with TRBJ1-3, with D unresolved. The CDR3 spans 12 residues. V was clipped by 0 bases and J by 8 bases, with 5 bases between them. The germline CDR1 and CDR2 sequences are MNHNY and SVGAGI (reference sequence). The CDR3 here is CASSYSRDTIYF. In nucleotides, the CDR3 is TGTGCCAGCAGTTACTCAAGGGACACCATATATTTT.

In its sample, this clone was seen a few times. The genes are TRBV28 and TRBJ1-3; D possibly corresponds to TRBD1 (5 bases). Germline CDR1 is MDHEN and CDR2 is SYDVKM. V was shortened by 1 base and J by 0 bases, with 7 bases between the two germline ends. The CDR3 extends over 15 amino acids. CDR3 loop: CASSLSGASGNTIYF. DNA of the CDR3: TGTGCCAGCAGTTTATCCGGGGCCTCTGGAAACACCATATATTTT.

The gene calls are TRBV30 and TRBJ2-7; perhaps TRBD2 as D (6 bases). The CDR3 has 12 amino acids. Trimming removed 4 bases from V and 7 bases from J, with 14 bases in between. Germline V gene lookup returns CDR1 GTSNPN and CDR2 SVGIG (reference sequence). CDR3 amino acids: CAWTWDSGEQYF. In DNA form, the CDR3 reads TGTGCCTGGACCTGGGACTCTGGGGAGCAGTACTTC.

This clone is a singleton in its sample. In DNA, the CDR3 is TGTGCCAGCAGCTTAGCAGGTTTGAATGAGCAGTTCTTC. Encoded protein: CASSLAGLNEQFF. The chain links TRBV7-2 to TRBJ2-1; D call uncertain. This CDR3 is built from 13 residues. Per the germline V gene, CDR1 is SGHTA and CDR2 is FQGNSA. V was pared by 0 bases and J by 7 bases, with 7 bases between.

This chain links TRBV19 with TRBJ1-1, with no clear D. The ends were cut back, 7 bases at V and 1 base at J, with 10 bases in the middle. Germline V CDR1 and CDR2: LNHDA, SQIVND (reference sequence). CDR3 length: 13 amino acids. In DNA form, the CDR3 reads TGTGCCAGTATGCTCTTGGGGAACACTGAAGCTTTCTTT. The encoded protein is CASMLLGNTEAFF. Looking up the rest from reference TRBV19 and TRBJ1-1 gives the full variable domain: DGGITQSPKYLFRKEGQNVTLSCEQNLNHDAMYWYRQDPGQGLRLIYYSQIVNDFQKGDIAEGYSVSREKKESFPLTVTSAQKNPTAFYLCASMLLGNTEAFFGQGTRLTVV.

This CDR3 reads CASQGGGSGQPQHF. CDR3 nucleotide sequence: TGTGCCAGCCAAGGCGGGGGATCGGGTCAGCCCCAGCATTTT. This chain links TRBV28 with TRBJ1-5; a possible D gene is TRBD1 (5 bases). In germline, CDR1 is MDHEN, CDR2 SYDVKM. V shed 8 bases and J shed 6 bases, with 17 bases lying between them. This CDR3 has 14 residues.

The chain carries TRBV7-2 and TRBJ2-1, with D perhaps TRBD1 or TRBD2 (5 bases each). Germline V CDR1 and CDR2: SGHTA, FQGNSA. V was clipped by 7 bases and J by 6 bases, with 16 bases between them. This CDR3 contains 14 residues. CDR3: CASTAGRTTNEQFF. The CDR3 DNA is TGTGCCAGCACCGCAGGGAGAACGACCAATGAGCAGTTCTTC.

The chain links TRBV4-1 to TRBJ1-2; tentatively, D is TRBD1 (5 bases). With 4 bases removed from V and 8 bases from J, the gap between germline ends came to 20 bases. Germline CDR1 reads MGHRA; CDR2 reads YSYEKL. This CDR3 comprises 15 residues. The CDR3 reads CASSRGLGGEDGYTF. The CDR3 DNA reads TGCGCCAGCAGCCGAGGGCTCGGGGGGGAGGACGGCTACACCTTC.

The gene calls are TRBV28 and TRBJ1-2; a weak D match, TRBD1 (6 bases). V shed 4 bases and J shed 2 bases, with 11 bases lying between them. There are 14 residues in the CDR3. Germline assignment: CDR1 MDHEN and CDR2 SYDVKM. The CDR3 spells CASSSQGINYGYTF. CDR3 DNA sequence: TGTGCCAGCAGTTCACAGGGAATCAACTATGGCTACACCTTC.

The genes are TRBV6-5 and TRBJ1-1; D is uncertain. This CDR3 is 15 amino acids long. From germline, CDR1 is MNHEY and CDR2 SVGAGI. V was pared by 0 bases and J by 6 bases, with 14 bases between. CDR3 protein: CASSYSKGLMAEAFF. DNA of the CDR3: TGTGCCAGCAGTTACTCGAAAGGGCTGATGGCTGAAGCTTTCTTT.

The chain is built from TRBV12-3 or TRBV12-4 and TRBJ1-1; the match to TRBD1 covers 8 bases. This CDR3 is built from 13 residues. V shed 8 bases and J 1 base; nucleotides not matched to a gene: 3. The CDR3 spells CASQTGENTEAFF. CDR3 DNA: TGTGCCAGCCAGACAGGGGAGAACACTGAAGCTTTCTTT.

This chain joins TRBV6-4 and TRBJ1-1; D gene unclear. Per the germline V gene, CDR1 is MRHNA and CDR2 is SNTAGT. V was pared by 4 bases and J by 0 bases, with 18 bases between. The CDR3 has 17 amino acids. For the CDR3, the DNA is TGTGCCAGCAGTGTACCGGCCGGTAGCTTCATGAACACTGAAGCTTTCTTT. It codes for CASSVPAGSFMNTEAFF.

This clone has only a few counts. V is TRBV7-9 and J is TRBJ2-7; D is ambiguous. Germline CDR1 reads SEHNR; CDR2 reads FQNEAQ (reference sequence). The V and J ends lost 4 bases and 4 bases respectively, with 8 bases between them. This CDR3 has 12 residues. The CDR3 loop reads CASSSATYEQYF. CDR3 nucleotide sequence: TGTGCCAGCAGCTCGGCGACGTACGAGCAGTACTTC.

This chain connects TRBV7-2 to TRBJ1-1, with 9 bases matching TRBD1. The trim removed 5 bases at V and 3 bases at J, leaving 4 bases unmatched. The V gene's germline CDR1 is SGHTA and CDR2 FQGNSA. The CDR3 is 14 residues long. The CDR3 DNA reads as TGTGCCAGCAGCCCACAGGGGGCCGACACTGAAGCTTTCTTT. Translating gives CASSPQGADTEAFF. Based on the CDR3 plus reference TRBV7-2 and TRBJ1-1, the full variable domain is GAGVSQSPSNKVTEKGKDVELRCDPISGHTALYWYRQSLGQGLEFLIYFQGNSAPDKSGLPSDRFSAERTGGSVSTLTIQRTQQEDSAVYLCASSPQGADTEAFFGQGTRLTVV.

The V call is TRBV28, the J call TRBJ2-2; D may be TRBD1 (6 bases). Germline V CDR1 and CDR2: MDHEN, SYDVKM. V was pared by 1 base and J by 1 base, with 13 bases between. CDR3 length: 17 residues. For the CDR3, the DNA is TGTGCCAGCAGTTTATTTACCGGGACATTGAACACCGGGGAGCTGTTTTTT. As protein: CASSLFTGTLNTGELFF.

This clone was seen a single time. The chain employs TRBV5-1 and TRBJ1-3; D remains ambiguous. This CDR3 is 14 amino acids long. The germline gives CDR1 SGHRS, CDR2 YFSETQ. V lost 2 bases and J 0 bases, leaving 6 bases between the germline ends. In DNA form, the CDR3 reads TGCGCCAGCAGCTTAGGTAGCTCTGGAAACACCATATATTTT. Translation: CASSLGSSGNTIYF.

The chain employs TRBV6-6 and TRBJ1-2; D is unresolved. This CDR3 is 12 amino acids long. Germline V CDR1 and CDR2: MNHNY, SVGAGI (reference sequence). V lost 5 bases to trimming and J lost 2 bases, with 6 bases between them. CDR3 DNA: TGTGCCAGCAGTGCCGGGAACTATGGCTACACCTTC. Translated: CASSAGNYGYTF.

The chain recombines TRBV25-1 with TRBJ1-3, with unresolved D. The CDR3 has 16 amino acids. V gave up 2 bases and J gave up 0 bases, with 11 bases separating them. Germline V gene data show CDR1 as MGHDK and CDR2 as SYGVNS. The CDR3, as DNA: TGTGCCAGCAGTGAAAAGGCCTCCCCCTCTGGAAACACCATATATTTT. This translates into CASSEKASPSGNTIYF.

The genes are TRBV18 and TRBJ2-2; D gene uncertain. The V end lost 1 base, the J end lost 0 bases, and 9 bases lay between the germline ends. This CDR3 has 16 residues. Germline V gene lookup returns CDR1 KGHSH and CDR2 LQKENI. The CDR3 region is CASSPRVVANTGELFF. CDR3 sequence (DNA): TGTGCCAGCTCACCACGAGTGGTTGCGAACACCGGGGAGCTGTTTTTT.

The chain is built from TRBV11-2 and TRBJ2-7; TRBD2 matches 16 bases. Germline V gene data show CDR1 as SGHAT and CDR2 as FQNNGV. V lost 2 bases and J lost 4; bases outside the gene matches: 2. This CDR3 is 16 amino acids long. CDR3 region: CASSLTGLAGGYEQYF. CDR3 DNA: TGTGCCAGCAGCTTAACGGGACTAGCGGGAGGGTACGAGCAGTACTTC.

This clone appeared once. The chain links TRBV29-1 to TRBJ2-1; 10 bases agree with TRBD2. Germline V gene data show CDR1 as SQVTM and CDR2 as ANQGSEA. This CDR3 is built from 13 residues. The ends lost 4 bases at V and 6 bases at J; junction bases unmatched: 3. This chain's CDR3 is CSVGPSGGNEQFF. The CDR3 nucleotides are TGCAGCGTTGGCCCTAGCGGGGGCAATGAGCAGTTCTTC.

The CDR3, as DNA: TGTGCCAGCGGATCGGGGGGCTCCACCATATATTTT. This encodes CASGSGGSTIYF. This chain uses TRBV14 with TRBJ1-3, with TRBD1 as a possible D gene (6 bases). The CDR3 is made up of 12 amino acids. With 8 bases removed from V and 9 bases from J, the gap between germline ends came to 14 bases. Germline V gene data show CDR1 as SGHDN and CDR2 as FVKESK. Full variable domain (remainder filled in from reference TRBV14 and TRBJ1-3): EAGVTQFPSHSVIEKGQTVTLRCDPISGHDNLYWYRRVMGKEIKFLLHFVKESKQDESGMPNNRFLAERTGGTYSTLKVQPAELEDSGVYFCASGSGGSTIYFGEGSWLTVV.

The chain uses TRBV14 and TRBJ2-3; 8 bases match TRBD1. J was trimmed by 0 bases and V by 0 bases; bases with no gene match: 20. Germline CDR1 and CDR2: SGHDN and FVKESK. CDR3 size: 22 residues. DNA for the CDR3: TGTGCCAGCAGCCAAGATTACCCTCGGACAGGGCGGTTGTTGGCTAGCACAGATACGCAGTATTTT. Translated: CASSQDYPRTGRLLASTDTQYF.

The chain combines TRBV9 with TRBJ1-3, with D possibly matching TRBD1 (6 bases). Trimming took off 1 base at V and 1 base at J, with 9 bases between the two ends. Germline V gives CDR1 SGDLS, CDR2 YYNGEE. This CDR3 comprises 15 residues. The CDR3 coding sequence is TGTGCCAGCAGCGTATGGGGGGCGTCTGGAAACACCATATATTTT. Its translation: CASSVWGASGNTIYF. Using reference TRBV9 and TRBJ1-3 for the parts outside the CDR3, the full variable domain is DSGVTQTPKHLITATGQRVTLRCSPRSGDLSVYWYQQSLDQGLQFLIQYYNGEERAKGNILERFSAQQFPDLHSELNLSSLELGDSALYFCASSVWGASGNTIYFGEGSWLTVV.

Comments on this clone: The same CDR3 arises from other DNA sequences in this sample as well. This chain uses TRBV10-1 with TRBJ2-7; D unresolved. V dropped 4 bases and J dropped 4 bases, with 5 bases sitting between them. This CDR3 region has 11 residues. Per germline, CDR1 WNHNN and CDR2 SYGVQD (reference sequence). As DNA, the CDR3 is TGCGCCAGCAGTGCAGGATACGAGCAGTACTTC. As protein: CASSAGYEQYF.

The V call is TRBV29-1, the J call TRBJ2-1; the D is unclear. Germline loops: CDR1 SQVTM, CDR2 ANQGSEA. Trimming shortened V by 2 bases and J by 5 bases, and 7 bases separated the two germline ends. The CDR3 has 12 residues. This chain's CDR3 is CSVEQDHNEQFF. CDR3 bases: TGCAGCGTTGAACAGGACCACAATGAGCAGTTCTTC.

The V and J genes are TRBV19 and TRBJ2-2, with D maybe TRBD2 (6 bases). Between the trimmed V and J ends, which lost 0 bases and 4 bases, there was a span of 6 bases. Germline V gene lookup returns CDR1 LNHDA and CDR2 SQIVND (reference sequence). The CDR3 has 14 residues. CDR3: CASSIEEGTGELFF. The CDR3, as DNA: TGTGCCAGTAGTATAGAGGAGGGCACCGGGGAGCTGTTTTTT.

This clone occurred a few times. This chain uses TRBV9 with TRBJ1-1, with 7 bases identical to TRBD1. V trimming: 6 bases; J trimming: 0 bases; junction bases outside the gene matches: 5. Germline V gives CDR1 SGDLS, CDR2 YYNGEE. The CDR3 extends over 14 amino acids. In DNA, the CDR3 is TGTGCCAGCAAGGAACAGGGGATGAACACTGAAGCTTTCTTT. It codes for CASKEQGMNTEAFF.